These 18 T cell receptor beta chains were sequenced from one sample in a study of identifying expanded T cells in peripheral blood. The method was immunoSEQ multiplex PCR; TCRdb's version includes in-frame clones alone and lacks a portion of them. The sample contains 85,000 to 100,000 clones, around 89% of which appear only once. Sequenced: blood. The receptors originated from a person aged 18 to 75 in good health.

J is TRBJ2-7 and V is TRBV7-2, with 8 bases identical to TRBD2. Germline values: CDR1 SGHTA, CDR2 FQGNSA. This CDR3 spans 14 amino acids. V lost 4 bases, J lost 2 bases, and 4 bases stayed unmatched. The CDR3: CASSSGLAAYEQYF. In nucleotides, the CDR3 is TGTGCCAGCAGCTCAGGACTAGCCGCCTACGAGCAGTACTTC.

The chain links TRBV5-6 to TRBJ1-5; 7 bases map to TRBD1. Germline CDR1 SGHDT, CDR2 YYEEEE. This CDR3 is built from 15 residues. V lost 4 bases to trimming and J lost 6 bases; unmatched junction nucleotides: 10. CDR3 bases: TGTGCCAGCAGCCTGGGACAGCGCGGGGGTCAGCCCCAGCATTTT. This translates into CASSLGQRGGQPQHF.

The chain carries TRBV5-1 and TRBJ1-4; 7 positions agree with TRBD1. J gave up 15 bases and V 0 bases, and 5 bases lay outside the gene matches. This CDR3 is 12 amino acids long. Germline V gene lookup returns CDR1 SGHRS and CDR2 YFSETQ. CDR3 sequence: CASSLAGTEVFF. Here the CDR3 DNA reads TGCGCCAGCAGCTTGGCCGGGACAGAGGTGTTTTTT.

The chain recombines TRBV2 with TRBJ1-1; D possibly corresponds to TRBD1 (6 bases). Germline V gene lookup returns CDR1 SNHLY and CDR2 FYNNEI. The CDR3 extends over 15 amino acids. The ends were cut back, 2 bases at V and 4 bases at J, with 14 bases in the middle. CDR3 sequence reads: CASSEPRQVGTEAFF. CDR3 coding DNA: TGTGCCAGCAGTGAACCCCGACAGGTCGGCACTGAAGCTTTCTTT. Full variable domain (remainder filled in from reference TRBV2 and TRBJ1-1): EPEVTQTPSHQVTQMGQEVILRCVPISNHLYFYWYRQILGQKVEFLVSFYNNEISEKSEIFDDQFSVERPDGSNFTLKIRSTKLEDSAMYFCASSEPRQVGTEAFFGQGTRLTVV.

This clone has only one observation. This rearrangement joins TRBV6-1 to TRBJ1-5; D remains ambiguous. This CDR3 contains 13 residues. Germline V gene lookup returns CDR1 MNHNS and CDR2 SASEGT. The V end was cut by 4 bases, the J end by 5 bases, with 9 bases between. CDR3 loop: CASSAEEYQPQHF. The CDR3 DNA reads as TGTGCCAGCAGTGCCGAGGAATATCAGCCCCAGCATTTT.

The chain is built from TRBV27 and TRBJ2-6; 10 bases are shared with TRBD1. Germline V gene lookup returns CDR1 MNHEY and CDR2 SMNVEV (reference sequence). V was clipped by 6 bases and J by 4 bases; unmatched bases: 12. This CDR3 contains 18 residues. CDR3 nucleotide sequence: TGTGCCAGCAGAAGGCCGGGACAGGGGACGTCGGGGGCCAACGTCCTGACTTTC. It encodes CASRRPGQGTSGANVLTF.

This chain joins TRBV5-1 and TRBJ2-5, with TRBD2 matching 7 bases. Germline CDR1 reads SGHRS; CDR2 reads YFSETQ. The J segment lost 3 bases and the V segment lost 7 bases, leaving 3 bases of the junction unmatched. The CDR3 consists of 12 residues. In nucleotides, the CDR3 is TGCGCCAGCGGGGACTATAAAGAGACCCAGTACTTC. Translated, it gives CASGDYKETQYF.

The chain has TRBV7-2 and TRBJ2-3; unclear D gene. The CDR3 loop spans 12 amino acids. V dropped 5 bases and J dropped 2 bases, with 5 bases sitting between them. Per germline, CDR1 SGHTA and CDR2 FQGNSA. The DNA for the CDR3 is TGTGCCAGCAGCACATACACAGATACGCAGTATTTT. This codes for CASSTYTDTQYF. The entire variable domain, with the rest obtained from reference TRBV7-2 and TRBJ2-3, is as follows: GAGVSQSPSNKVTEKGKDVELRCDPISGHTALYWYRQSLGQGLEFLIYFQGNSAPDKSGLPSDRFSAERTGGSVSTLTIQRTQQEDSAVYLCASSTYTDTQYFGPGTRLTVL.

This sequence joins TRBV18 and TRBJ2-3; D is uncertain. Germline V CDR1 and CDR2: KGHSH, LQKENI. The V gene lost 0 bases and the J gene lost 2 bases, with 15 bases spanning the gap. The CDR3 totals 17 residues. CDR3 amino acids: CASSPPRHPDVTDTQYF. In nucleotides, the CDR3 is TGTGCCAGCTCACCACCGAGGCACCCCGATGTCACAGATACGCAGTATTTT.

The genes are TRBV29-1 and TRBJ2-5; possibly TRBD2 for D (5 bases). Germline loops: CDR1 SQVTM, CDR2 ANQGSEA. This CDR3 spans 12 amino acids. V lost 3 bases to trimming and J lost 0 bases, with 5 bases between them. The CDR3 coding sequence is TGCAGCGTTGAGCGGGACCAAGAGACCCAGTACTTC. Its protein is CSVERDQETQYF.

This clone was seen once. The chain has TRBV6-1 and TRBJ1-2, with 8 bases that match TRBD1. Germline V gene data show CDR1 as MNHNS and CDR2 as SASEGT. The CDR3 spans 14 residues. Germline trimming cut 7 bases from V and 2 bases from J; bases unmatched to any gene: 6. The CDR3 DNA is TGTGCCAGCACTTGGACAGGGCTAAACTATGGCTACACCTTC. It translates to CASTWTGLNYGYTF.

The V and J genes are TRBV7-9 and TRBJ1-3; 8 nucleotides line up with TRBD1. The trim removed 5 bases at V and 0 bases at J, leaving 12 bases unmatched. The CDR3 has 18 amino acids. The V gene's germline CDR1 is SEHNR and CDR2 FQNEAQ (reference sequence). The CDR3 spells CASSPRWDRPSSGNTIYF. The CDR3 nucleotides read TGTGCCAGCAGCCCCCGGTGGGACAGGCCTTCCTCTGGAAACACCATATATTTT.

The rearrangement links TRBV7-9 to TRBJ2-2; weak D call: TRBD1 (6 bases). The CDR3 loop spans 18 amino acids. V gave up 5 bases and J gave up 0 bases, with 19 bases separating them. Germline lookup yields CDR1 SEHNR and CDR2 FQNEAQ (reference sequence). This CDR3 is CASSPPLGTGSNTGELFF. In DNA form, the CDR3 reads TGTGCCAGCAGCCCTCCCTTAGGTACAGGGTCGAACACCGGGGAGCTGTTTTTT.

The chain employs TRBV6-1 and TRBJ1-1; D perhaps matches TRBD1 (5 bases). Germline V gene data show CDR1 as MNHNS and CDR2 as SASEGT. The CDR3 runs 15 residues. The V end was cut by 3 bases, the J end by 1 base, with 12 bases between. CDR3 bases: TGTGCCAGCAGTGACTCAGGGCAAAAGAACACTGAAGCTTTCTTT. Its translation is CASSDSGQKNTEAFF.

The chain combines TRBV7-9 with TRBJ1-1; D is ambiguous. The CDR3 contains 13 residues. Trimming left V 4 bases short and J 7 bases short, with 13 bases between. The germline CDR1 and CDR2 sequences are SEHNR and FQNEAQ (reference sequence). CDR3 in amino acids: CASSSPEELEAFF. The CDR3 nucleotides read TGTGCCAGCAGCTCCCCCGAAGAGCTTGAAGCTTTCTTT.

The V call is TRBV28, the J call TRBJ1-3; D unresolved. V was clipped by 4 bases and J by 0 bases, with 7 bases between them. Germline loops: CDR1 MDHEN, CDR2 SYDVKM. The CDR3 covers 14 residues. The CDR3 loop reads CASSSGSSGNTIYF. The CDR3 nucleotides read TGTGCCAGCAGTTCTGGGAGCTCTGGAAACACCATATATTTT.

V usage is TRBV18 and J usage is TRBJ2-1; perhaps TRBD2 as D (5 bases). V gave up 5 bases and J gave up 5 bases, with 10 bases separating them. The CDR3 extends over 13 amino acids. CDR1 is KGHSH, CDR2 LQKENI, per germline. The CDR3 region has the DNA TGTGCCAGCTCAGGTCGGAGGAACAATGAGCAGTTCTTC. Encoded protein: CASSGRRNNEQFF.

V usage is TRBV27 and J usage is TRBJ2-7, with 9 bases fitting TRBD1. J gave up 2 bases and V 5 bases, and 7 bases lay outside the gene matches. This CDR3 has 15 amino acids. Looked up from germline, CDR1 is MNHEY and CDR2 is SMNVEV (reference sequence). For the CDR3, the DNA is TGTGCCAGCAGTATACAGGGGGCGGTCGCCTACGAGCAGTACTTC. Its protein product is CASSIQGAVAYEQYF.